This TCR beta chain is drawn from a study of Ad26.COV2.S vaccination and SARS-CoV-2 variants. Note on this clone: Its antigen remains unidentified.

Measured with immunoSEQ multiplex PCR; TCRdb has only the in-frame clones, and not every one. In the table there are 450,000 to 550,000 clones, nearly 90% of which are singletons. From germline, CDR1 is DFQATT and CDR2 SNEGSKA (reference sequence). The CDR3 loop spans 11 amino acids. Trimming pared 5 bases from V and 1 base from J, leaving 6 bases between. Broader study findings: Vaccinated individuals (as opposed to placebo recipients) had higher spike-specific TCR breadth.

The treatment here: around 19 received Ad26.COV2.S at low or high dose, single or two shots; roughly five received placebo; per-sample allocation not given. Sampling took place 63 days after the first vaccine or placebo injection. The administered vaccine (an Ad26 vector) expressed Wuhan-strain SARS-CoV-2 spike. The chain links TRBV20-1 to TRBJ2-7, with unresolved D. This receptor was taken from a person between 18 and 65 years old who received the Ad26.COV2.S COVID-19 vaccine or a placebo. Sequencing was performed on peripheral blood, taken in a trial of Ad26.COV2.S vaccine versus placebo. The CDR3 DNA is TGCAGTGCTTATGATTCCTACGAGCAGTACTTC. Its protein product is CSAYDSYEQYF.